One sample yielded the 29 T cell receptor beta chains listed below, sequenced in a study of shared clonotypes between healthy human individuals. Assay: immunoSEQ multiplex PCR; the TCRdb copy retains only in-frame clones and omits some. The profile covers fewer than 700,000 clones, with around three quarters appearing a single time and around 13% taken by the ten largest. The material sequenced was PBMCs. These receptors came from a woman between 35 and 50 years old in good health. Some clones in this sample may be carry-over from other donors' samples.

In its sample, this clone was seen once. V usage is TRBV6-4 and J usage is TRBJ2-3, with 10 bases lining up with TRBD1. The CDR3 consists of 15 residues. The germline gives CDR1 MRHNA, CDR2 SNTAGT. The junction had 4 bases not matched to a gene; V was cut back by 2 bases and J by 5 bases. The CDR3 loop reads CASSDGQGGGDTQYF. For the CDR3, the DNA is TGTGCCAGCAGTGACGGACAGGGGGGGGGAGATACGCAGTATTTT.

V and J are TRBV2 and TRBJ2-7; weak D call: TRBD2 (6 bases). V was pared by 6 bases and J by 2 bases, with 17 bases between. Germline V gene sequence: CDR1 SNHLY, CDR2 FYNNEI. This CDR3 has 15 residues. The CDR3 spells CASSLGVADAYEQYF. The DNA of the CDR3 is TGTGCCAGCAGCCTCGGGGTAGCGGATGCCTACGAGCAGTACTTC.

With regard to this clone: Other DNA variants within this sample encode the same CDR3. J is TRBJ2-7 and V is TRBV18, with D uncertain. CDR3 length equals 12 residues. The V end was cut by 6 bases, the J end by 0 bases, with 6 bases between. Looked up from germline, CDR1 is KGHSH and CDR2 is LQKENI. The CDR3 bases are TGTGCCAGCTCTCCCAGCTCCTACGAGCAGTACTTC. Translating it yields CASSPSSYEQYF.

This chain connects TRBV6-1 to TRBJ1-1; no clear D. CDR3 length equals 14 residues. The germline V gene encodes CDR1 MNHNS and CDR2 SASEGT. V gave up 2 bases and J gave up 0 bases, with 7 bases separating them. The CDR3 loop is CASSENGMNTEAFF. As DNA, the CDR3 is TGTGCCAGCAGTGAAAACGGCATGAACACTGAAGCTTTCTTT.

This chain uses TRBV27 with TRBJ2-1; 13 bases map to TRBD2. V was pared by 5 bases and J by 4 bases, with 8 bases of the junction left unmatched. From germline, CDR1 is MNHEY and CDR2 SMNVEV (reference sequence). The CDR3 covers 17 residues. For the CDR3, the DNA is TGTGCCAGCAGTAGCAGATTACTAGCGGGAGGGTACAATGAGCAGTTCTTC. This sequence encodes CASSSRLLAGGYNEQFF.

The V call is TRBV2, the J call TRBJ1-2; D not certain. This CDR3 spans 12 amino acids. CDR1 is SNHLY and CDR2 is FYNNEI in the germline V gene. V was pared by 3 bases and J by 5 bases, with 7 bases between. CDR3 region: CASSDIQYGYTF. CDR3 coding DNA: TGTGCCAGCAGTGACATTCAGTATGGCTACACCTTC.

A note on this clone: The likely explanation is a read error, given a far larger clone one base away. Other DNA sequences in the sample encode the same CDR3. The chain employs TRBV4-1 and TRBJ1-2; D gene unclear. The CDR3 spans 16 residues. Germline values: CDR1 MGHRA, CDR2 YSYEKL. CDR3 amino acids: CASSRSEWAPQDGYTF. CDR3 bases: TGCGCCAGCAGCCGCTCCGAGTGGGCCCCGCAGGATGGCTATACCTTC.

The chain couples TRBV7-6 to TRBJ1-2; D is possibly TRBD1 (5 bases). V shed 4 bases and J shed 6 bases, with 15 bases lying between them. This CDR3 is 14 amino acids long. The germline CDR1 and CDR2 sequences are SGHVS and FNYEAQ. DNA of the CDR3: TGTGCCAGCAGCTCCCGAGGGCCAGGGAATGGCTACACCTTC. Its translation is CASSSRGPGNGYTF.

The CDR3 reads CASSLGAEAGSNTEAFF. CDR3 DNA: TGCGCCAGCAGCTTGGGGGCGGAAGCAGGGTCGAACACTGAAGCTTTCTTT. V gene TRBV5-1 combines with J gene TRBJ1-1, with a tentative D call TRBD1 (5 bases). The CDR3 covers 17 residues. V was clipped by 0 bases and J by 1 base, with 16 bases between them. Germline CDR1 is SGHRS and CDR2 is YFSETQ.

This clone was picked up many times. Other DNA sequences from this sample encode an identical CDR3 as well. The chain uses TRBV28 and TRBJ1-5; TRBD1 is a possible D gene (6 bases). This CDR3 has 13 amino acids. CDR1 is MDHEN and CDR2 is SYDVKM in the germline V gene. V dropped 5 bases and J dropped 6 bases, with 11 bases sitting between them. The CDR3 sequence is CASSGGAGQPQHF. DNA of the CDR3: TGTGCCAGCAGTGGGGGGGCGGGTCAGCCCCAGCATTTT.

V usage is TRBV7-3 and J usage is TRBJ2-1; tentatively, D is TRBD2 (6 bases). Trimming stripped 2 bases from V and 5 bases from J, with 16 bases between. Germline V gene data show CDR1 as SGHTA and CDR2 as FQGTGA. The CDR3 spans 16 residues. As DNA, the CDR3 is TGTGCCAGCAGCTTATATCCGGGACTTCGCGACAATGAGCAGTTCTTC. It is translated as CASSLYPGLRDNEQFF.

The genes are TRBV6-4 and TRBJ2-3; D unresolved. CDR1 MRHNA and CDR2 SNTAGT come from the germline V gene. V lost 2 bases and J lost 4, with 10 bases in between. The CDR3 sequence is 14 residues long. The CDR3 reads CASSDRVGADTQYF. The CDR3 nucleotides are TGTGCCAGCAGTGACAGGGTTGGCGCAGATACGCAGTATTTT.

This clone was detected only a few times. The V and J genes are TRBV11-2 and TRBJ1-1; D is uncertain. Looked up from germline, CDR1 is SGHAT and CDR2 is FQNNGV. V lost 11 bases to trimming and J lost 0 bases, with 13 bases between them. CDR3 length equals 13 residues. The chain's CDR3 is CASSRDLNTEAFF. The CDR3 nucleotides are TGTGCCTCATCCCGGGATTTGAACACTGAAGCTTTCTTT.

The chain recombines TRBV7-2 with TRBJ2-2; no clear D. Germline assignment: CDR1 SGHTA and CDR2 FQGNSA. The length of the CDR3 is 16 residues. V lost 5 bases to trimming and J lost 0 bases, with 13 bases between them. CDR3 DNA sequence: TGTGCCAGCAGCACCAGGCAAAAAGCGAACACCGGGGAGCTGTTTTTT. It yields the protein CASSTRQKANTGELFF.

V and J are TRBV7-8 and TRBJ1-1; D is ambiguous. V shed 5 bases and J shed 4 bases, with 14 bases lying between them. The V gene's germline CDR1 is SGHVS and CDR2 FQNEAQ. The CDR3 covers 14 residues. CDR3 sequence (DNA): TGTGCCAGCAGCCCAGTTCGAGGGCCCACTGAAGCTTTCTTT. This sequence encodes CASSPVRGPTEAFF.

The chain recombines TRBV5-1 with TRBJ2-1, with 10 nucleotides matching TRBD1. Germline CDR1 and CDR2: SGHRS and YFSETQ. The CDR3 loop spans 15 amino acids. V shed 0 bases, J shed 8 bases, and the junction held 5 bases outside the gene matches. The chain's CDR3 is CASSLAGDRGDEQFF. CDR3 bases: TGCGCCAGCAGCTTGGCCGGGGACAGGGGCGATGAGCAGTTCTTC.

The chain joins TRBV18 to TRBJ2-2, with TRBD1 identical over 7 bases. CDR3 length: 16 amino acids. Per the germline V gene, CDR1 is KGHSH and CDR2 is LQKENI. V lost 1 base and J lost 3; bases outside the gene matches: 5. CDR3 coding DNA: TGTGCCAGCTCACCACTCCCAGGGGGTTACACCGGGGAGCTGTTTTTT. Translation: CASSPLPGGYTGELFF.

As DNA, the CDR3 is TGTGCCAGCAGCAAAGGAGGCAATGAGCAGTTCTTC. Protein sequence: CASSKGGNEQFF. The chain uses TRBV21-1 and TRBJ2-1; the table's D call of TRBD2 was not tested on the DNA. TRBV21-1 is a pseudogene segment. This CDR3 region has 12 residues.

J is TRBJ2-4 and V is TRBV18, with D hard to call. V shed 0 bases and J shed 8 bases, with 8 bases lying between them. This CDR3 has 13 amino acids. CDR1 and CDR2 (germline): KGHSH, LQKENI. In DNA, the CDR3 is TGTGCCAGCTCACCACCCAGTAGGGACATTCAGTACTTC. It yields the protein CASSPPSRDIQYF.

The chain employs TRBV5-1 and TRBJ2-5, with D unresolved. The CDR3 covers 13 residues. Trimming pared 4 bases from V and 1 base from J, leaving 8 bases between. Germline V gives CDR1 SGHRS, CDR2 YFSETQ. The CDR3: CASSPQSQETQYF. CDR3 nucleotides: TGCGCCAGCAGCCCCCAGAGCCAAGAGACCCAGTACTTC.

Regarding this clone: One end of the junction is discordant with germline, which a read error may explain. The gene calls are TRBV28 and TRBJ1-5; 7 bases agree with TRBD1. Germline-derived CDR1 and CDR2 are MDHEN and SYDVKM. The CDR3 is 15 residues long. CDR3 bases: TGTGCCAGCAGTCCAGGGGGTTTCAGCAACCAGCACCAGCATTTT. Its protein is CASSPGGFSNQHQHF. The full variable domain, rest sourced from reference TRBV28 and TRBJ1-5, is DVKVTQSSRYLVKRTGEKVFLECVQDMDHENMFWYRQDPGLGLRLIYFSYDVKMKEKGDIPEGYSVSREKKERFSLILESASTNQTSMYLCASSPGGFSNQHQHFGDGTRLSIL.

The genes are TRBV2 and TRBJ2-5; D unclear. CDR3 length: 16 amino acids. CDR1 is SNHLY, CDR2 FYNNEI, per germline. V dropped 2 bases and J dropped 0 bases, with 13 bases sitting between them. CDR3 amino acids: CASSESYNEYQETQYF. The DNA of the CDR3 is TGTGCCAGCAGTGAAAGTTACAACGAGTACCAAGAGACCCAGTACTTC.

The V call is TRBV4-1, the J call TRBJ2-7; D unclear. Germline CDR1 reads MGHRA; CDR2 reads YSYEKL. The ends were cut back, 2 bases at V and 3 bases at J, with 14 bases in the middle. The CDR3 totals 15 residues. CDR3 in DNA: TGCGCCAGCAGCCAACCGGGCCAGAGGTACTACGAGCAGTACTTC. It translates to CASSQPGQRYYEQYF.

V usage is TRBV5-1 and J usage is TRBJ2-3; 13 positions match TRBD2. Germline assignment: CDR1 SGHRS and CDR2 YFSETQ. Trimming took 3 bases from V and 5 from J; bases not matched to a gene: 0. This CDR3 has 14 residues. CDR3 sequence reads: CASSWTSGRDTQYF. The CDR3 DNA is TGCGCCAGCAGCTGGACTAGCGGGAGAGATACGCAGTATTTT.

V gene TRBV19 combines with J gene TRBJ2-7; 7 bases are a match to TRBD1. After removal of 4 bases from V and 6 bases from J, the junction contained 12 bases not matched to a gene. The germline CDR1 and CDR2 sequences are LNHDA and SQIVND (reference sequence). This CDR3 comprises 15 residues. CDR3 nucleotide sequence: TGTGCCAGTAGTACAACCGGACAGGTTCCTCGCGAGCAGTACTTC. Its translation: CASSTTGQVPREQYF.

The rearrangement joins TRBV7-9 to TRBJ1-5; D uncertain. CDR3 length: 12 amino acids. The V gene's germline CDR1 is SEHNR and CDR2 FQNEAQ (reference sequence). V gave up 4 bases and J gave up 3 bases, with 4 bases separating them. CDR3 sequence: CASSSLNQPQHF. The CDR3 region has the DNA TGTGCCAGCAGCTCCCTCAATCAGCCCCAGCATTTT.

The V and J genes are TRBV30 and TRBJ1-4, with D unclear. The V gene lost 5 bases and the J gene lost 0 bases, with 10 bases spanning the gap. CDR3 length equals 14 residues. Germline CDR1 GTSNPN, CDR2 SVGIG (reference sequence). CDR3 nucleotides: TGTGCCTGGGAGGGATCTGCAACTAATGAAAAACTGTTTTTT. Amino acid sequence: CAWEGSATNEKLFF.

The chain uses TRBV25-1 and TRBJ2-5; 8 positions match TRBD1. Germline CDR1 and CDR2: MGHDK and SYGVNS. With 4 bases clipped from V and 5 bases from J, the junction kept 9 bases outside the gene matches. The CDR3 is 15 residues long. For the CDR3, the DNA is TGTGCCAGCAGTGGTAGACAGGGGTCCCAGGAGACCCAGTACTTC. Amino acid sequence: CASSGRQGSQETQYF.

Notes on this clone: Relative to the germline gene, one junction end is altered; a read error may explain this. This sequence joins TRBV12-5 and TRBJ2-3; the match to TRBD1 covers 7 bases. The CDR3 contains 16 residues. Germline loops: CDR1 LGHNT, CDR2 FRNRAP. The CDR3 nucleotides read TGTGCTAGTGGTTTGGCAGGGGGAGAGGGGACAGTTACGCAGTATTTT. This codes for CASGLAGGEGTVTQYF.